Presented here are 17 T cell receptor beta chains from one specimen sequenced in a study of blood T cell repertoires in COVID-19. Clones were read by immunoSEQ multiplex PCR, and TCRdb kept only the in-frame ones, dropping some. The sample yields 330,000 or so clones, more than 70% seen once. Source material: peripheral blood. The receptors derive from a woman aged 60-70 years with COVID-19, enrolled during active disease.

This clone occurred once. V gene TRBV9 combines with J gene TRBJ1-3; TRBD1 aligns across 7 bases. J lost 4 bases, V lost 0 bases, and 4 bases had no gene match. In germline, CDR1 is SGDLS, CDR2 YYNGEE. This CDR3 contains 15 residues. The CDR3 bases are TGTGCCAGCAGCGTAGTAGGGGGCGAAGGAAACACCATATATTTT. It specifies CASSVVGGEGNTIYF.

This clone appeared a few times. V usage is TRBV18 and J usage is TRBJ1-1, with D unresolved. Germline V gene data show CDR1 as KGHSH and CDR2 as LQKENI. This CDR3 region has 12 residues. With 5 bases removed from V and 1 base from J, the gap between germline ends came to 5 bases. This CDR3 is CASSGRNTEAFF. CDR3 coding DNA: TGTGCCAGCTCAGGGCGGAACACTGAAGCTTTCTTT.

The CDR3 nucleotides read TGCAGCGCTAGTGGGGCGGTTGGGTATGGCTACACCTTC. This gives the protein CSASGAVGYGYTF. The chain employs TRBV29-1 and TRBJ1-2; a possible D gene is TRBD1 (5 bases). The germline CDR1 and CDR2 sequences are SQVTM and ANQGSEA. Between the trimmed V and J ends, which lost 7 bases and 5 bases, there was a span of 17 bases. The CDR3 sequence is 13 residues long.

In its sample, this clone was seen once. The rearrangement links TRBV3-1 (or the pseudogene TRBV3-2) to TRBJ1-2; D remains unclear. The germline V gene encodes CDR1 LGHDT and CDR2 YNNKEL (reference sequence). The CDR3 has 13 residues. The V end lost 1 base, the J end lost 5 bases, and 8 bases lay between the germline ends. The CDR3 DNA reads TGTGCCAGCAGCCAAGCCCTCTTTTATGGCTACACCTTC. Translation: CASSQALFYGYTF.

The chain carries TRBV19 and TRBJ1-2; 10 positions match TRBD1. The germline V gene has CDR1 LNHDA and CDR2 SQIVND (reference sequence). J lost 6 bases, V lost 3 bases, and 4 bases had no gene match. The CDR3 is made up of 14 amino acids. The CDR3 DNA sequence: TGTGCCAGTAGTATCGGGACAGGGGTCCATGGCTACACCTTC. This translates into CASSIGTGVHGYTF. The whole variable domain, remainder taken from reference TRBV19 and TRBJ1-2, is DGGITQSPKYLFRKEGQNVTLSCEQNLNHDAMYWYRQDPGQGLRLIYYSQIVNDFQKGDIAEGYSVSREKKESFPLTVTSAQKNPTAFYLCASSIGTGVHGYTFGSGTRLTVV.

V and J are TRBV6-1 and TRBJ1-5; D might be TRBD1 (5 bases). V lost 0 bases and J lost 6, with 9 bases in between. The CDR3 has 14 residues. The germline V gene encodes CDR1 MNHNS and CDR2 SASEGT. This CDR3 is CASSEAPGGQPQHF. CDR3 DNA: TGTGCCAGCAGTGAAGCCCCGGGGGGTCAGCCCCAGCATTTT.

The chain links TRBV5-1 to TRBJ2-1; 13 nucleotides align to TRBD2. Trimming removed 5 bases from V and 12 bases from J; junction bases left unmatched: 11. This CDR3 comprises 15 residues. Germline V gene sequence: CDR1 SGHRS, CDR2 YFSETQ. CDR3 coding DNA: TGCGCCAGCAGGGAGAGAGGACTAGCGGGGGTCCGGCAGTTCTTC. Protein: CASRERGLAGVRQFF.

J is TRBJ1-5 and V is TRBV5-4, with D possibly being TRBD1 (6 bases). The V gene lost 0 bases and the J gene lost 5 bases, with 9 bases spanning the gap. Per the germline V gene, CDR1 is SGHNT and CDR2 is YYREEE (reference sequence). This CDR3 region has 14 residues. The CDR3 DNA sequence: TGTGCCAGCAGCTTGGCACCAGGGGATCAGCCCCAGCATTTT. Translation gives CASSLAPGDQPQHF.

CDR3 loop: CASSPQTSGVSYEQYF. The CDR3 bases are TGTGCCAGCAGCCCCCAGACTAGCGGGGTGTCCTACGAGCAGTACTTC. The rearrangement joins TRBV7-2 to TRBJ2-7; 11 positions match TRBD2. The CDR3 is 16 residues long. J lost 1 base, V lost 5 bases, and 7 bases had no gene match. Germline loops: CDR1 SGHTA, CDR2 FQGNSA.

The genes are TRBV5-1 and TRBJ2-7; maybe TRBD1 (6 bases). This CDR3 is 13 amino acids long. The germline CDR1 and CDR2 sequences are SGHRS and YFSETQ. Trimming removed 6 bases at V and 5 bases at J, with 15 bases between. CDR3 nucleotides: TGCGCCAGCAAAGAACAGGGTTCCCACGAGCAGTACTTC. This gives the protein CASKEQGSHEQYF.

The chain couples TRBV19 to TRBJ1-6, with 7 bases identical to TRBD1. Germline-derived CDR1 and CDR2 are LNHDA and SQIVND (reference sequence). This CDR3 has 16 amino acids. J was trimmed by 7 bases and V by 2 bases; bases with no gene match: 8. The CDR3 DNA reads as TGTGCCAGTAGTATAACCCCGACAGGGTGGAATTCACCCCTCCACTTT. It translates to CASSITPTGWNSPLHF.

The rearrangement joins TRBV19 to TRBJ2-3; 9 bases agree with TRBD2. Germline loops: CDR1 LNHDA, CDR2 SQIVND (reference sequence). The ends lost 3 bases at V and 2 bases at J; junction bases unmatched: 3. The CDR3 extends over 15 amino acids. In nucleotides, the CDR3 is TGTGCCAGTAGTATGCGGGGGGGCCTCACAGATACGCAGTATTTT. Amino acids: CASSMRGGLTDTQYF.

The chain couples TRBV7-6 to TRBJ2-1, with 9 bases identical to TRBD2. Trimming cost V 1 base and J 4 bases; bases outside gene matches: 5. The CDR3 length is 16 residues. Germline V gene lookup returns CDR1 SGHVS and CDR2 FNYEAQ. CDR3 region: CASSLVERGAYNEQFF. The CDR3 coding sequence is TGTGCCAGCAGCTTAGTTGAGCGGGGGGCATACAATGAGCAGTTCTTC.

The rearrangement links TRBV5-1 to TRBJ1-4; weak D call: TRBD1 (5 bases). V was clipped by 1 base and J by 5 bases, with 12 bases between them. The CDR3 covers 15 residues. Looked up from germline, CDR1 is SGHRS and CDR2 is YFSETQ. Here the CDR3 reads CASSLNQGRNEKLFF. Here the CDR3 DNA reads TGCGCCAGCAGCTTGAATCAGGGAAGAAATGAAAAACTGTTTTTT.

The gene calls are TRBV5-1 and TRBJ1-2; TRBD1 is a possible D gene (6 bases). The germline V and J ends were trimmed by 0 bases and 10 bases, with 16 bases remaining between them. CDR1 and CDR2 from the germline V gene are SGHRS and YFSETQ. There are 14 residues in the CDR3. DNA of the CDR3: TGCGCCAGCAGCTTGGGAGACAGGAATTTTGACTACACCTTC. Translated, it gives CASSLGDRNFDYTF.

This rearrangement joins TRBV28 to TRBJ2-1; 7 nucleotides line up with TRBD1. The CDR3 spans 16 residues. V was pared by 5 bases and J by 1 base, with 8 bases of the junction left unmatched. Germline V gene lookup returns CDR1 MDHEN and CDR2 SYDVKM. CDR3 in amino acids: CASSGPGTESYNEQFF. The CDR3 nucleotides are TGTGCCAGCAGTGGCCCAGGGACAGAGTCCTACAATGAGCAGTTCTTC.

The gene calls are TRBV6-2 or TRBV6-3 and TRBJ2-7; TRBD1 agrees at 8 bases. The germline V gene encodes CDR1 MNHEY and CDR2 SVGEGT. Trimming at V came to 5 bases and at J to 4 bases, leaving 13 bases not matched to a gene. CDR3 length equals 16 residues. The CDR3: CASSTPRQGSRYEQYF. CDR3 sequence (DNA): TGTGCCAGCAGTACCCCTAGACAGGGGTCAAGATACGAGCAGTACTTC.